These 2 T cell receptor beta chains were all obtained from the same sample, sequenced in a study of blood T cell repertoires in COVID-19. This table comes from immunoSEQ multiplex PCR, and its TCRdb copy is limited to in-frame clones, with some not included. The sample has 250,000 or so clones; about 90% are singletons. The sample taken for sequencing was peripheral blood. The receptors were sampled from a woman between 55 and 75 years old with COVID-19, enrolled during active disease.

The chain uses TRBV19 and TRBJ2-7; 9 nucleotides agree with TRBD2. The CDR3 covers 14 residues. Germline values: CDR1 LNHDA, CDR2 SQIVND (reference sequence). V shed 3 bases and J 7 bases; nucleotides not matched to a gene: 7. This CDR3 reads CASSIGGGAREQYF. CDR3 in DNA: TGTGCCAGTAGTATTGGCGGGGGGGCACGTGAGCAGTACTTC.

The chain uses TRBV2 and TRBJ2-7; maybe TRBD2 (6 bases). Trimming pared 10 bases from V and 1 base from J, leaving 14 bases between. This CDR3 has 13 residues. From germline, CDR1 is SNHLY and CDR2 FYNNEI. Written as DNA, the CDR3 is TGTGCCACCAATTCCGGGAGTTCCTACGAGCAGTACTTC. Translating it yields CATNSGSSYEQYF.